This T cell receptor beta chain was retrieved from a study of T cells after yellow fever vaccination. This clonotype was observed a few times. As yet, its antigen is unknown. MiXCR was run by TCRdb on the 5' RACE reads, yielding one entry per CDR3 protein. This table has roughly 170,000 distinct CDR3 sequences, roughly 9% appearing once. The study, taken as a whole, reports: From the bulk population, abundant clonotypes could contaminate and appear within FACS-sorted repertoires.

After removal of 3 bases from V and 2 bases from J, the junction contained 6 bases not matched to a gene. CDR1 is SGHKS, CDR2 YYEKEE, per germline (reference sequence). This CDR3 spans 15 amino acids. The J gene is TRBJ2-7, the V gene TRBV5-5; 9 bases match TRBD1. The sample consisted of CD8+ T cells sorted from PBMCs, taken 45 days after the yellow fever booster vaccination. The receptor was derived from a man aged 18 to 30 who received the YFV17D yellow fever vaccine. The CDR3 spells CASSSGTGPAYEQYF. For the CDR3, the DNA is TGTGCCAGCAGCTCCGGGACAGGGCCAGCCTACGAGCAGTACTTC.